Included here is one TCR beta chain sequence, with context. The data are from a study of blood T cell repertoires in COVID-19. This CDR3 contains 13 residues. V was shortened by 0 bases and J by 13 bases, with 12 bases between the two germline ends. Germline V CDR1 and CDR2: MNHEY, SVGAGI. Sequenced by immunoSEQ multiplex PCR; TCRdb stores in-frame clones only, minus some. The table has 40,000 to 55,000 clones, around four fifths seen once. The chain recombines TRBV6-5 with TRBJ1-4; D is unclear. The sequencing input was peripheral blood. The TCR originated in a human donor in a cohort sampled during active COVID-19. In nucleotides, the CDR3 is TGTGCCAGCAGTTACTCCCAGGTTTCAGGACTGTTTTTT. This codes for CASSYSQVSGLFF.